The rows below give T cell receptor beta chains drawn from one sample of a study of T cell repertoires in cytomegalovirus infection. Which antigens these TCRs recognize remains unknown. TCRdb reanalysed the reads using MiXCR and keeps one entry per CDR3 protein. The sample has some 920,000 distinct CDR3 sequences; 30% to 40% are singletons. This sample comprised cultured CD8+ T cells from PBMCs, obtained from culture after CMV antigen stimulation. These receptors were taken from a human donor in good health (CMV status not recorded). Some clones in this sample may be carry-over from other donors' samples. Both conserved end residues are part of each CDR3. Fields, in order: D gene, CDR3 length, V gene, clone size, J gene, CDR3 DNA, CDR3 protein. The D gene is left open where the match is weak. Size tells how often a clone was seen (once, few, many) or the class of an expanded clone, and some rows leave it out.

TRBD1	15	TRBV7-8	many	TRBJ2-1	TGTGCCAGCAGCTCAAAGACAGGGGGCATCGATGAGCAGTTCTTC	CASSSKTGGIDEQFF
NA	13	TRBV7-6	few	TRBJ1-5	TGTGCCAGCAGCTTAGGGACCTCACAGCCCCAGCATTTT	CASSLGTSQPQHF
NA	19	TRBV6-1	NA	TRBJ2-2	TGTGCCAGCCCCCCTACGGCCGGAACGGTTGAAAACCCACTCGGGGAGCTGTTTTTT	CASPPTAGTVENPLGELFF
NA	16	TRBV28	NA	TRBJ1-1	TGTGCCAGCAGTTTTCCTCCACAGGAGATTAACACTGAAGCTTTCTTT	CASSFPPQEINTEAFF
NA	13	TRBV6-2/TRBV6-3	NA	TRBJ1-2	TGTGCCAGCTGGACGGGTGCTAACTATGGCTTCACCTTC	CASWTGANYGFTF
TRBD1	14	TRBV7-9	many	TRBJ2-7	TGTGCCAGCAGCCCCTGGGACAGTACCTACGAGCAGTACTTC	CASSPWDSTYEQYF
NA	13	TRBV6-2/TRBV6-3	few	TRBJ2-1	TGTGCCAGCAAAGGCGGGGGCGGGAATGAGCAGTTCTTC	CASKGGGGNEQFF
TRBD1	17	TRBV27	few	TRBJ2-5	TGTGCCAGCAGTCCCGGACAGGGAAAGGTCAAAAGAGAGACCCAGTACTTC	CASSPGQGKVKRETQYF
NA	11	TRBV6-1	NA	TRBJ2-1	TGTGCCAGCAGTTCATCACGAAAGCAGTTCTTC	CASSSSRKQFF
NA	15	TRBV6-5	NA	TRBJ2-2	TGTGCCAGCAGTTACAGAGGGAAAAACACCGGGGAGCTGTTTTTT	CASSYRGKNTGELFF
NA	12	TRBV4-1	many	TRBJ2-1	TGCGCCAGCAGCCAGGAGGGCGGTGAGCAGTTCTTC	CASSQEGGEQFF
NA	14	TRBV11-2	NA	TRBJ1-5	TGTGCCAGCAGCGCCACAGGCTCTAGTCAGCCCCAGCATTTT	CASSATGSSQPQHF
TRBD1	14	TRBV7-9	many	TRBJ1-2	TGTGCCAGCAGCTTAGTGGTGGTGGACAGGGGCTACACCTTC	CASSLVVVDRGYTF
NA	16	TRBV6-8	NA	TRBJ2-3	TGTGCCAGCAGTTCTCAGTGGACACCTCGCACAGATACGCAGTATTTT	CASSSQWTPRTDTQYF
TRBD1	15	TRBV4-1	NA	TRBJ2-3	TGCGCCAGCAGCCAAGTACAGGGGGCAGGAGATACGCAGTATTTT	CASSQVQGAGDTQYF
NA	15	TRBV4-1	NA	TRBJ1-1	TGCGCCAGCAGCCGAACTCCGGCAGGGAACACTGAAGCTTTCTTT	CASSRTPAGNTEAFF
TRBD2	15	TRBV4-3	few	TRBJ2-3	TGCGCCAGCAGCCCTTCAGCGGGGGGCACGAGGGTCCGATATTTT	CASSPSAGGTRVRYF
TRBD2	18	TRBV28	NA	TRBJ2-3	TGTGCCAGCAGTCTGGGGCTGGCGGGGGGCTTTATAGGAGATACGCAGTATTTT	CASSLGLAGGFIGDTQYF
NA	15	TRBV4-1	few	TRBJ1-4	TGCGCCAGCAGCCAGTCGGCGGGAGTGGGTGAAAAACTGTTTTTT	CASSQSAGVGEKLFF
NA	13	TRBV5-1	NA	TRBJ2-1	TGCGCCAGCGGGACCCGCCCCTACAATGAGCAGTTCTTC	CASGTRPYNEQFF
NA	14	TRBV4-2	many	TRBJ2-3	TGTGCCAGCAGCCAAGTTAAAGGAGAGGATACGCAGTATTTT	CASSQVKGEDTQYF
TRBD1	19	TRBV19	NA	TRBJ1-5	TGTGCCAGTAGTATAGATCTTGTCAGGACAGGGTCTGCCAATCAGCCCCAGCATTTT	CASSIDLVRTGSANQPQHF
NA	12	TRBV7-8	few	TRBJ2-3	TGTGCCAGCAGCCAGGGGAAAGATACGCAGTATTTT	CASSQGKDTQYF
NA	14	TRBV5-4	NA	TRBJ2-2	TGTGCCAGCAGCTTGGGGCAGGACACCGGGGAGCTGTTTTTT	CASSLGQDTGELFF
NA	15	TRBV7-2	many	TRBJ1-2	TGTGCCAGCAGCTTAGTAAAGGACAGCAACTATGGCTACACCTTC	CASSLVKDSNYGYTF
NA	13	TRBV27	few	TRBJ1-2	TGTGCCAGCAGTCGGACGGGGAATGTAGGCTACACCTTC	CASSRTGNVGYTF
NA	15	TRBV7-6	few	TRBJ2-2	TGTGCCAGCAGCTTAACGGCAGGGGGAGGCGGGGAGCTGTTTTTT	CASSLTAGGGGELFF
NA	13	TRBV12-3/TRBV12-4	few	TRBJ1-1	TGTGCCAGCAGTTTTAGGGAGCACACTGAAGCTTTCTTT	CASSFREHTEAFF
NA	17	TRBV5-1	few	TRBJ1-6	TGCGCCAGCAGACAAGGGGCCGCCACCTCCTATAATTCACCCCTCCACTTT	CASRQGAATSYNSPLHF
TRBD1	19	TRBV2	few	TRBJ2-1	TGTGCCAGCAGTGAGAGTACCGACGGGACAGGGAGCTCCTACAATGAGCAGTTCTTC	CASSESTDGTGSSYNEQFF